This T cell receptor beta chain is from a study of T cells after yellow fever vaccination. TCR cDNA, made by 5'RACE template switching, carried an added universal primer site and UMIs. TCRdb reprocessed the 5' RACE reads with MiXCR, giving one entry per CDR3 protein. Of around 320,000 distinct CDR3 sequences in the sample, approximately 10% were seen once. Germline CDR1 reads SGHRS; CDR2 reads YFSETQ. The germline V and J ends were trimmed by 4 bases and 4 bases, with 17 bases remaining between them. The CDR3 contains 15 residues. Comment on this clonotype: Its antigen is not identified.

Regarding the study as a whole: Clones from primary vaccination mostly reappeared after the booster (approximately 96% CD4, over 85% CD8). FACS-sorted repertoires might harbor abundant contaminating clonotypes from the bulk population. By day 5 rather than day 15, the secondary response had peaked, though it was weaker.

The V and J genes are TRBV5-1 and TRBJ2-5, with a tentative D call TRBD2 (7 bases). Sequencing used CD4+ T cells sorted from PBMCs, obtained 5 days after the yellow fever booster vaccination. This TCR was sampled from a man aged 18 to 30 who received the YFV17D yellow fever vaccine. CDR3 region: CASSPVEGGLETQYF. In nucleotides, the CDR3 is TGCGCCAGCAGCCCGGTTGAGGGGGGGCTAGAGACCCAGTACTTC.